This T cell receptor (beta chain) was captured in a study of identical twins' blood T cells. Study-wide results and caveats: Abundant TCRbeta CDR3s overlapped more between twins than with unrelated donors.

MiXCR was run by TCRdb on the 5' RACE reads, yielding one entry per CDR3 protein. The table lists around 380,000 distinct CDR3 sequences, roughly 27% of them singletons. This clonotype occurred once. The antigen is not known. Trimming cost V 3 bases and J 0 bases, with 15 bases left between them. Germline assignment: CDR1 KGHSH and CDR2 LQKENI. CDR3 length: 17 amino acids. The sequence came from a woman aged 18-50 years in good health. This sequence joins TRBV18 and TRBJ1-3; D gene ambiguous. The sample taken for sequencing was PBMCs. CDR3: CASSPKLATISGNTIYF. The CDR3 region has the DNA TGTGCCAGCTCACCGAAGCTAGCGACAATCTCTGGAAACACCATATATTTT.